This T cell receptor (beta chain) was recorded in a study of cytomegalovirus exposure and HLA in healthy donors. Amplification used 60 Vbeta primers and 13 Jbeta primers. The method was immunoSEQ multiplex PCR; TCRdb's version includes in-frame clones alone and lacks a portion of them. This table has about 95,000 clones, around 86% appearing once. Per germline, CDR1 SGDLS and CDR2 YYNGEE. CDR3 length equals 15 residues. This TCR came from a woman aged 70-85 years in good health and CMV-seropositive. The J gene is TRBJ2-5, the V gene TRBV9; a weak D match, TRBD2 (5 bases). Gene TRBJ2-7 matches the end of the DNA better, so the J call may be wrong. Input material: PBMCs. This CDR3 reads CASSVSASWSYEQYF. The CDR3 bases are TGTGCCAGCAGCGTAAGTGCTAGCTGGTCCTACGAGCAGTACTTC.